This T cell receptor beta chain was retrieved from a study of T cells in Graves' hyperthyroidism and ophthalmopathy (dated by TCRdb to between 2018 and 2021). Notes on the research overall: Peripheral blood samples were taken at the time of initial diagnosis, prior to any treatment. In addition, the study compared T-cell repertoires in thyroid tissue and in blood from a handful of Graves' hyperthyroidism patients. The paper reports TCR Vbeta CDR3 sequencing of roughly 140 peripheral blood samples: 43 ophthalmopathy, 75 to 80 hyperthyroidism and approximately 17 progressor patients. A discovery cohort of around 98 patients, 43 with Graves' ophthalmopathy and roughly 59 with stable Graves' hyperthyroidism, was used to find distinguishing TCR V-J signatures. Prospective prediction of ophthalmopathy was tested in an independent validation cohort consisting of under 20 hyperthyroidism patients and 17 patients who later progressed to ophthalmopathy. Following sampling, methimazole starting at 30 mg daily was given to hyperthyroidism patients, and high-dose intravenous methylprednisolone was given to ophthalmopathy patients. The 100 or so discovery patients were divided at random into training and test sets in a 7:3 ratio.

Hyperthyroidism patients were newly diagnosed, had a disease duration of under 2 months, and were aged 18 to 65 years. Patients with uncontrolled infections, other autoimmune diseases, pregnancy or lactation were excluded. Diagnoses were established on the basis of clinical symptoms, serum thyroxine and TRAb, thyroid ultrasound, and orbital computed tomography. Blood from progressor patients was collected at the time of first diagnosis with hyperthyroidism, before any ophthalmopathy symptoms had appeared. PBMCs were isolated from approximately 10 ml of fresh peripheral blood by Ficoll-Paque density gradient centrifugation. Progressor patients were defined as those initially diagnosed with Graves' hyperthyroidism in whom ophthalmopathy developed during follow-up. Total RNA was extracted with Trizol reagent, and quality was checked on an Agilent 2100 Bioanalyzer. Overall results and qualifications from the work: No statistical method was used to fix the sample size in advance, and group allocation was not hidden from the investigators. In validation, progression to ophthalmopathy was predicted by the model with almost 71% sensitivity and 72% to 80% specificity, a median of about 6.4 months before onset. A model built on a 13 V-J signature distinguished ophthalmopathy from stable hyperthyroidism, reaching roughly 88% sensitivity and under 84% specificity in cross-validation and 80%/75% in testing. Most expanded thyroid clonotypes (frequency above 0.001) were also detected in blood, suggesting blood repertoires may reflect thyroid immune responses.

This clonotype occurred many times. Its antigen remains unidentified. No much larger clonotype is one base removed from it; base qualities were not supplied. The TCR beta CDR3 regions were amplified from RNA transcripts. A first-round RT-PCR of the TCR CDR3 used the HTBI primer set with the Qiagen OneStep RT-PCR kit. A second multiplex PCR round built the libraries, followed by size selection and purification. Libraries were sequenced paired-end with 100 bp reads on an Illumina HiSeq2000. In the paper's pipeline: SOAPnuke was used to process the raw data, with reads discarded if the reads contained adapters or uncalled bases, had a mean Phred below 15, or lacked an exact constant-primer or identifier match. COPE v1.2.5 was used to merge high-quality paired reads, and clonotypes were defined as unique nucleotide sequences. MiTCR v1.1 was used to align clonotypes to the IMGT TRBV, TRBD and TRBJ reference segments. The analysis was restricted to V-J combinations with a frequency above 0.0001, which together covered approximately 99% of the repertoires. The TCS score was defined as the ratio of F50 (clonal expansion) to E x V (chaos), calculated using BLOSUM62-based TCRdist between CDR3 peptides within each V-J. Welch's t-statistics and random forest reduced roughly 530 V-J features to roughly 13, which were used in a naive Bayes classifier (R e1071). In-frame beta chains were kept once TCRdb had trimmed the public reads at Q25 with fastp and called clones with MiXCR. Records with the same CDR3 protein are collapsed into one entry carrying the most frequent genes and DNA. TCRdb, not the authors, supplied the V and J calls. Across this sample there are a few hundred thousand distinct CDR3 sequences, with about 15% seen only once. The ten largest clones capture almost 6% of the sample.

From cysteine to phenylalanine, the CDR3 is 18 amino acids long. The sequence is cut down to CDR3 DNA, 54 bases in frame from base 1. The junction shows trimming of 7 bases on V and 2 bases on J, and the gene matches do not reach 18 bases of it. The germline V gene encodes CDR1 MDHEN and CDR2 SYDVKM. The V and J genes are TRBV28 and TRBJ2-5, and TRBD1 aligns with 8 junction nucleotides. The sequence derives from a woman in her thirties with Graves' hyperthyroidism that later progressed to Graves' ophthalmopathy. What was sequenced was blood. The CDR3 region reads CASNTPFGQGDGQETQYF. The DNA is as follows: TGTGCCAGCAACACACCGTTCGGACAGGGTGACGGACAAGAGACCCAGTACTTC.